A selection of T cell receptor beta chains follows, all from one sample in a study of cytomegalovirus exposure and HLA in healthy donors. The table came from immunoSEQ multiplex PCR; TCRdb's copy has only in-frame clones and leaves some out. The sample lists some 110,000 clones, approximately 85% seen once, with 1.5% to 2% in the top ten. Source material: PBMCs. These receptors all come from a man in his forties or fifties in good health and CMV-seronegative. CDR3s include the opening cysteine and the closing phenylalanine or tryptophan. The order of the fields is J gene, clone size, V gene, D gene, CDR3 protein, CDR3 DNA. The D gene is left open where the match is weak. For some rows the clone size is stated as once, few or many, or as a class when expanded; others skip it.

>TRBJ2-5|once|TRBV9|.
CASSVGTGVAETQYF
TGTGCCAGCAGCGTAGGAACAGGAGTGGCGGAGACCCAGTACTTC
>TRBJ1-6|once|TRBV5-4|.
CASSLGEGSLNSPLHF
TGTGCCAGCAGCTTGGGAGAGGGATCGTTAAATTCACCCCTCCACTTT
>TRBJ1-3|.|TRBV9|.
CASSVLGLSGNTIYF
TGTGCCAGCAGCGTGCTGGGGCTCTCTGGAAACACCATATATTTT
>TRBJ2-1|.|TRBV9|TRBD2
CASTPRHTSGGGNEQFF
TGTGCCAGCACCCCCCGCCACACTAGCGGGGGGGGCAATGAGCAGTTCTTC
>TRBJ1-2|.|TRBV7-9|.
CASSLGYWGRDYGYTF
TGTGCCAGCAGCTTAGGATACTGGGGGCGGGACTATGGCTACACCTTC
>TRBJ1-1|few|TRBV5-6|.
CASSLRRRTSEAFF
TGTGCCAGCAGCTTGCGCAGAAGAACAAGTGAAGCTTTCTTT
>TRBJ1-4|.|TRBV2|TRBD1
CASRDRGAGEKLFF
TGTGCCAGCAGAGACAGGGGAGCCGGGGAAAAACTGTTTTTT
>TRBJ1-1|.|TRBV7-2|.
CASSLVDPGEGAFF
TGTGCCAGCAGCTTAGTGGACCCAGGGGAAGGGGCTTTCTTT
>TRBJ2-1|.|TRBV6-1|TRBD2
CASSALAGGRRNEQFF
TGTGCCAGCAGTGCACTAGCGGGGGGCCGCCGAAATGAGCAGTTCTTC
>TRBJ1-1|.|TRBV6-6|TRBD1
CASSYSGTGGTEAFF
TGTGCCAGCAGCTACTCGGGGACAGGGGGAACTGAAGCTTTCTTT
>TRBJ1-2|once|TRBV6-5|.
CASSPTERVGNGYTF
TGTGCCAGCAGCCCCACAGAGAGGGTGGGAAATGGCTACACCTTC
>TRBJ1-2|.|TRBV19|.
CASSIDGYGYTF
TGTGCCAGTAGTATAGACGGGTATGGCTACACCTTC
>TRBJ1-1|few|TRBV19|.
CASSVPLGGRTEAFF
TGTGCCAGTAGTGTTCCTTTGGGGGGGCGGACTGAAGCTTTCTTT
>TRBJ2-7|.|TRBV19|.
CASSPARGPIYEQYF
TGTGCCAGTAGTCCGGCCAGGGGCCCGATCTACGAGCAGTACTTC
>TRBJ1-6|.|TRBV10-3|.
CAISESMADSPNSPLHF
TGTGCCATCAGTGAGTCAATGGCGGATAGTCCCAATTCACCCCTCCACTTT
>TRBJ1-2|.|TRBV7-9|.
CASSSDRSYGYTF
TGTGCCAGCAGCTCGGACAGATCCTATGGCTACACCTTC
>TRBJ2-3|.|TRBV5-4|.
CASSPPGGRGETQYF
TGTGCCAGCAGTCCACCCGGGGGCAGGGGGGAAACGCAGTATTTT
>TRBJ2-2|.|TRBV7-2|.
CASSLAVLAGELFF
TGTGCCAGCAGCTTAGCTGTTCTTGCCGGGGAGCTGTTTTTT
>TRBJ1-1|.|TRBV5-8|.
CASSLTGTEAFF
TGTGCCAGCAGCTTAACAGGGACTGAAGCTTTCTTT
>TRBJ2-3|once|TRBV7-2|TRBD1
CASSSRDRDTDTQYF
TGTGCCAGCAGCTCCCGGGACAGGGACACAGATACGCAGTATTTT
>TRBJ2-1|.|TRBV28|TRBD1
CASTDRPGTADNEQFF
TGTGCCAGCACCGATCGTCCCGGGACAGCCGACAATGAGCAGTTCTTC
>TRBJ1-1|.|TRBV14|.
CASSREVLTEAFF
TGTGCCAGCAGCAGAGAGGTTCTGACTGAAGCTTTCTTT
>TRBJ1-1|.|TRBV15|TRBD1
CATGPRQGGATEAFF
TGTGCCACCGGACCGCGACAGGGTGGGGCCACTGAAGCTTTCTTT
>TRBJ1-6|.|TRBV27|TRBD1
CASSRYRGTNSPLHF
TGTGCCAGCAGTAGATACAGGGGGACTAATTCACCCCTCCACTTT
>TRBJ1-2|.|TRBV7-2|.
CASSWDTNGYTF
TGTGCCAGCAGCTGGGACACCAATGGCTACACCTTC
>TRBJ2-5|.|TRBV10-3|TRBD1
CAISEGNRGETQYF
TGTGCCATCAGTGAGGGCAACAGGGGCGAGACCCAGTACTTC
>TRBJ2-5|.|TRBV7-6|TRBD1
CASRDFRDSQETQYF
TGTGCCAGCAGAGATTTCCGGGACAGCCAAGAGACCCAGTACTTC
>TRBJ2-3|.|TRBV4-1|TRBD2
CASSQEGTSGGTQYF
TGCGCCAGCAGCCAAGAAGGGACTAGCGGGGGTACGCAGTATTTT
>TRBJ1-1|.|TRBV19|TRBD1
CASTFRGRGTEAFF
TGTGCCAGTACCTTTAGGGGGCGGGGCACTGAAGCTTTCTTT
>TRBJ2-3|.|TRBV4-3|.
CASSQEGAAGPTDTQYF
TGCGCCAGCAGCCAAGAGGGCGCCGCGGGCCCAACAGATACGCAGTATTTT
>TRBJ1-1|.|TRBV27|.
CASTLWPQGNTEAFF
TGTGCCAGCACCCTATGGCCCCAGGGGAACACTGAAGCTTTCTTT
>TRBJ2-2|.|TRBV7-9|.
CASSFLGAPPNTGELFF
TGTGCCAGCAGCTTTCTCGGAGCCCCTCCGAACACCGGGGAGCTGTTTTTT
>TRBJ1-4|.|TRBV30|TRBD1
CAWSSPGQGEEKLFF
TGTGCCTGGAGTTCACCGGGACAGGGAGAGGAAAAACTGTTTTTT
>TRBJ1-3|few|TRBV5-1|TRBD1
CASSLTPGGAGNTIYF
TGCGCCAGCAGCTTGACCCCAGGGGGCGCGGGAAACACCATATATTTT
>TRBJ1-2|.|TRBV30|.
CAWTYRDNYGYTF
TGTGCCTGGACGTACAGGGATAACTATGGCTACACCTTC
>TRBJ2-5|.|TRBV7-2|TRBD2
CASSAMGGVQETQYF
TGTGCCAGCAGCGCTATGGGGGGGGTCCAAGAGACCCAGTACTTC